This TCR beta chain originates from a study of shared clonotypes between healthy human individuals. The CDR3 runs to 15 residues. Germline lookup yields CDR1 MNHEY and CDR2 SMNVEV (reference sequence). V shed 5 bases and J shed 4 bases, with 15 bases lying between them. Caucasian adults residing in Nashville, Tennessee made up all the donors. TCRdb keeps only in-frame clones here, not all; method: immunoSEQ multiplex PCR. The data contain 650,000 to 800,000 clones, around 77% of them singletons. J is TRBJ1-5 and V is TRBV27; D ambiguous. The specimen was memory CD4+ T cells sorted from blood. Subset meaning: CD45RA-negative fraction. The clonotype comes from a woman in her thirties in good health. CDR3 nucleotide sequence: TGTGCCAGCAGTGGATCAAGTGGACCGAATCAGCCCCAGCATTTT. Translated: CASSGSSGPNQPQHF.